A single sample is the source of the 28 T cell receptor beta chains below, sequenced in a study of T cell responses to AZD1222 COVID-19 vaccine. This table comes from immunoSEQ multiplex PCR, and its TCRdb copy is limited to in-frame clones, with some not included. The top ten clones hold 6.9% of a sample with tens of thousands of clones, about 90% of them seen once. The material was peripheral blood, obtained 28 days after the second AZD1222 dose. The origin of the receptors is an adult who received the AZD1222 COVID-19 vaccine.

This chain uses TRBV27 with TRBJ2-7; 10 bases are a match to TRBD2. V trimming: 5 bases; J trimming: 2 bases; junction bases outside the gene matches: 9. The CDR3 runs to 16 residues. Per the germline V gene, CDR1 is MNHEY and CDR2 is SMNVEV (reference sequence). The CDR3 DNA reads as TGTGCCAGCAGTGCGTGGACTAGCGGTCGTCCCTACGAGCAGTACTTC. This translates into CASSAWTSGRPYEQYF.

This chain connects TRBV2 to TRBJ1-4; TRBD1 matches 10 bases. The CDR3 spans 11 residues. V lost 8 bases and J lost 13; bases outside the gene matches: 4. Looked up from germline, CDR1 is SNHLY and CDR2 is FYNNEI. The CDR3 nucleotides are TGTGCCAGCGGTGGACAGGGGGGACTGTTTTTT. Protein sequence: CASGGQGGLFF. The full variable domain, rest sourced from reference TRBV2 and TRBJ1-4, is EPEVTQTPSHQVTQMGQEVILRCVPISNHLYFYWYRQILGQKVEFLVSFYNNEISEKSEIFDDQFSVERPDGSNFTLKIRSTKLEDSAMYFCASGGQGGLFFGSGTQLSVL.

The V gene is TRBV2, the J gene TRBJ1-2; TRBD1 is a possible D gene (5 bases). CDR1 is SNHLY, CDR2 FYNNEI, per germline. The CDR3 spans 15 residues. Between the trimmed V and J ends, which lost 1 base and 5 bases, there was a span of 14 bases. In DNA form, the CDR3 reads TGTGCCAGCAGTGAAGAAAGGGGCCTTAGATATGGCTACACCTTC. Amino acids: CASSEERGLRYGYTF.

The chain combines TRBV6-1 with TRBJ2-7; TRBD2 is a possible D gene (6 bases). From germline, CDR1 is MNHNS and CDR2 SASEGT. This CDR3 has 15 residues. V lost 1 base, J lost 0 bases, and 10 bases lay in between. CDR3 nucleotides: TGTGCCAGCAGTGAAGTCGGGACTTCCTCCTACGAGCAGTACTTC. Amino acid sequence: CASSEVGTSSYEQYF.

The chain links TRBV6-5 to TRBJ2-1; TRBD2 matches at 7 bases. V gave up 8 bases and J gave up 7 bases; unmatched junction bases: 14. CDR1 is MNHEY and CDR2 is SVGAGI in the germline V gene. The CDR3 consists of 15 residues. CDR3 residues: CASRASGSPGNEQFF. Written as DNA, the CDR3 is TGTGCCAGCCGGGCTAGCGGCTCCCCGGGGAATGAGCAGTTCTTC.

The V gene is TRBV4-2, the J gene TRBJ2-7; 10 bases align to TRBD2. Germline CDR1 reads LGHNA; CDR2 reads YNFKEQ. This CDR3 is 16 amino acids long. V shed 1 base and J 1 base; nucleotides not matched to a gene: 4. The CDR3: CASSQASGGISYEQYF. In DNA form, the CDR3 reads TGTGCCAGCAGCCAAGCTAGCGGGGGTATTTCCTACGAGCAGTACTTC.

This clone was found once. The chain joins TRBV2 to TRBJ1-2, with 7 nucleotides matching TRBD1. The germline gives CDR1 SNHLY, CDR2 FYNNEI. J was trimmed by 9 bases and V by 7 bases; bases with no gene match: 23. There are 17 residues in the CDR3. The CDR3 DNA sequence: TGTGCCAGCACCCAGGGGAGGGGAGACAGGGTTTTTTTCCGCTACACCTTC. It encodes CASTQGRGDRVFFRYTF.

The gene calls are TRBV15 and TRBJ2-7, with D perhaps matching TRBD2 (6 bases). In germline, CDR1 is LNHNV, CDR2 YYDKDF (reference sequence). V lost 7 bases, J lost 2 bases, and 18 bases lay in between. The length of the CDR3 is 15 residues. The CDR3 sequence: CATTPWRDGAYEQYF. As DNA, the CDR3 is TGTGCCACCACCCCATGGCGGGACGGAGCCTACGAGCAGTACTTC. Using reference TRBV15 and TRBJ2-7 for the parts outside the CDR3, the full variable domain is DAMVIQNPRYQVTQFGKPVTLSCSQTLNHNVMYWYQQKSSQAPKLLFHYYDKDFNNEADTPDNFQSRRPNTSFCFLDIRSPGLGDTAMYLCATTPWRDGAYEQYFGPGTRLTVT.

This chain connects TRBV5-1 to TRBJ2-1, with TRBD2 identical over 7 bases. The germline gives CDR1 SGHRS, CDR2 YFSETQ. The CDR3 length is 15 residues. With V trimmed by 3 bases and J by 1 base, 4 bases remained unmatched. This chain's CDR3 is CASSYGGRSYNEQFF. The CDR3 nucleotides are TGCGCCAGCAGCTACGGCGGGAGATCCTACAATGAGCAGTTCTTC.

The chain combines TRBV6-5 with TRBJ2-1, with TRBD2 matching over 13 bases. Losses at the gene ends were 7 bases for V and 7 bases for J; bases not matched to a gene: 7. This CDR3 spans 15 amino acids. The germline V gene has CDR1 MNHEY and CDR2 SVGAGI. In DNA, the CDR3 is TGTGCCAGCAACAGACTAGCGGGAGGAGGGAATGAGCAGTTCTTC. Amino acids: CASNRLAGGGNEQFF.

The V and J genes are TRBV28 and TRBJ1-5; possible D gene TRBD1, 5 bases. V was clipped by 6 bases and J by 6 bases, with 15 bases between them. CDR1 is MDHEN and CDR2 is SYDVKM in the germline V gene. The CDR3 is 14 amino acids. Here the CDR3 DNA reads TGTGCCAGCAGACCTCCGGGGGGGAGTCAGCCCCAGCATTTT. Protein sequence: CASRPPGGSQPQHF.

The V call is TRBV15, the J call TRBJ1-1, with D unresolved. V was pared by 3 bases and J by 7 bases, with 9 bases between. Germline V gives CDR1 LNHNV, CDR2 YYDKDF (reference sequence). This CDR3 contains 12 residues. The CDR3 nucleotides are TGTGCCACCAGCAGTAATAAAGATGAAGCTTTCTTT. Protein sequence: CATSSNKDEAFF.

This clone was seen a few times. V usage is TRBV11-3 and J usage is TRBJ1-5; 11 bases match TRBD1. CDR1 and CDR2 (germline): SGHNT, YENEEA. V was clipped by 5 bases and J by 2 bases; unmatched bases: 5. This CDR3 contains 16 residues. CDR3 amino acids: CASSRTGGEGNQPQHF. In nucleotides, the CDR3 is TGTGCCAGCAGCCGGACAGGGGGCGAAGGCAATCAGCCCCAGCATTTT.

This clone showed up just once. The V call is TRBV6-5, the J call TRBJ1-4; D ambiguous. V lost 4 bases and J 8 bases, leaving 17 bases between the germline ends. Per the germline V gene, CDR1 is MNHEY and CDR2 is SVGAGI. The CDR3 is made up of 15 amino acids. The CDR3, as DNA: TGTGCCAGCAGTTCTCCAGGACGAGTAGGGGAAAAACTGTTTTTT. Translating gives CASSSPGRVGEKLFF.

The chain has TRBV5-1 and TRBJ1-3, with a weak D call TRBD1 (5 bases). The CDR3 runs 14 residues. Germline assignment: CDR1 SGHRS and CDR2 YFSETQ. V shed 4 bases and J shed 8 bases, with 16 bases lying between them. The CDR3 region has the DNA TGCGCCAGCAGCCACCAGGGAGTTCCAGACACCATATATTTT. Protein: CASSHQGVPDTIYF.

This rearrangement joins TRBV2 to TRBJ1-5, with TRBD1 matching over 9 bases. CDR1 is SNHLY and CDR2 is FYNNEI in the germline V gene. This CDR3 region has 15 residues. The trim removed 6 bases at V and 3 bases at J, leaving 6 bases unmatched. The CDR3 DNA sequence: TGTGCCAGCAGGGGGGGACAGGGTTACAATCAGCCCCAGCATTTT. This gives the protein CASRGGQGYNQPQHF.

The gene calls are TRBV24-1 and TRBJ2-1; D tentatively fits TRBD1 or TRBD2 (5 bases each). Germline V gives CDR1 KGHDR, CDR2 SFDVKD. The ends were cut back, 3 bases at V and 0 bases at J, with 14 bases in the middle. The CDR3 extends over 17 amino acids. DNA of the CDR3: TGTGCCACCAGTGATACCACCGGGACCAGCTCCTACAATGAGCAGTTCTTC. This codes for CATSDTTGTSSYNEQFF.

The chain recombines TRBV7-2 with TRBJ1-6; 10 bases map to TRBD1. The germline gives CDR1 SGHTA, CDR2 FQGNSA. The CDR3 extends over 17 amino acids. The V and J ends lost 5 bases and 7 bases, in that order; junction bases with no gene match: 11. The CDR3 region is CASSRTRRTGGNSPLHF. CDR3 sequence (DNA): TGTGCCAGCAGCCGGACCAGACGGACAGGGGGAAATTCACCCCTCCACTTT.

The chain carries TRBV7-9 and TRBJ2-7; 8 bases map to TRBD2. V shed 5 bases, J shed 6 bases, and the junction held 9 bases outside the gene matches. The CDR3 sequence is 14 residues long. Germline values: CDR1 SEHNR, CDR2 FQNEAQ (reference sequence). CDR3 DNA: TGTGCCAGCAGCCTCAGCCTGACTAGCGCCGAGCAGTACTTC. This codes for CASSLSLTSAEQYF.

The CDR3 bases are TGCAGCGTGAACCGGGAGGGTGAAAAACTGTTTTTT. Its translation is CSVNREGEKLFF. The gene calls are TRBV29-1 and TRBJ1-4; D call uncertain. CDR3 length equals 12 residues. CDR1 is SQVTM and CDR2 is ANQGSEA in the germline V gene. Deletions cut 6 bases from V and 7 bases from J, with 12 bases between.

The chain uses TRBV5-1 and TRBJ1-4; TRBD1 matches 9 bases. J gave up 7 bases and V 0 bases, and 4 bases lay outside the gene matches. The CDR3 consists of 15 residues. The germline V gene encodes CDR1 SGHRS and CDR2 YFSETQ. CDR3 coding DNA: TGCGCCAGCAGCTTGGGAGGACAGGGGATTGAAAAACTGTTTTTT. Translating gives CASSLGGQGIEKLFF.

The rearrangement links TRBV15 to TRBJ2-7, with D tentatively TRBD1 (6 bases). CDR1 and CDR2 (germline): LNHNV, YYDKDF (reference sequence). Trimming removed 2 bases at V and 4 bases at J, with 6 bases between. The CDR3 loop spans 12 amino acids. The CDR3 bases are TGTGCCACCAGCAGAACAGGGTACGAGCAGTACTTC. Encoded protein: CATSRTGYEQYF.

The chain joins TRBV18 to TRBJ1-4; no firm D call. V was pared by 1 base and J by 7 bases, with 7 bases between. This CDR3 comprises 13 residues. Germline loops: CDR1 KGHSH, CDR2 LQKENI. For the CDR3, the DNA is TGTGCCAGCTCACCACGAGGTTTTGAAAAACTGTTTTTT. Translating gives CASSPRGFEKLFF.

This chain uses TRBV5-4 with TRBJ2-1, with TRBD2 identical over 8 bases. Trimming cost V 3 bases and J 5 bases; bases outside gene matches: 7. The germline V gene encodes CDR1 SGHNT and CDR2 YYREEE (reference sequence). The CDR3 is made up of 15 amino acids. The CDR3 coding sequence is TGTGCCAGCAGCTCAAGCGGGAGAGGGGACAATGAGCAGTTCTTC. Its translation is CASSSSGRGDNEQFF.

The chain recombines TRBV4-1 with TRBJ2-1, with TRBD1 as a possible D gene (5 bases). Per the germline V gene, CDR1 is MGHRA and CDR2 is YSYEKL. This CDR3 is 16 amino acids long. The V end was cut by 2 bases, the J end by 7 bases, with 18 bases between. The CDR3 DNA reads TGCGCCAGCAGCCAACAGGATTGGGGCGGTTTGAATGAGCAGTTCTTC. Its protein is CASSQQDWGGLNEQFF.

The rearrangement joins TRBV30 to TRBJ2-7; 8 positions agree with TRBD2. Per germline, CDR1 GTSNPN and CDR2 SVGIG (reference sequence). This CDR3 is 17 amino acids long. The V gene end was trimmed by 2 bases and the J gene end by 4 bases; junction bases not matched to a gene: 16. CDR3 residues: CAWSSPGLGKDPYEQYF. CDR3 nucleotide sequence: TGTGCCTGGAGTAGTCCGGGACTAGGGAAGGATCCATACGAGCAGTACTTC.

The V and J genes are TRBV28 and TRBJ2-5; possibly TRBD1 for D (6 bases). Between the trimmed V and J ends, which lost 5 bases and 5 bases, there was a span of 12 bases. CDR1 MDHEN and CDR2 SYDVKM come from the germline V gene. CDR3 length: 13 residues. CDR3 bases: TGTGCCAGCAGTACAGGGTTGGGGGAGACCCAGTACTTC. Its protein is CASSTGLGETQYF. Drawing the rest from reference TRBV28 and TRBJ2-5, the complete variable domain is DVKVTQSSRYLVKRTGEKVFLECVQDMDHENMFWYRQDPGLGLRLIYFSYDVKMKEKGDIPEGYSVSREKKERFSLILESASTNQTSMYLCASSTGLGETQYFGPGTRLLVL.

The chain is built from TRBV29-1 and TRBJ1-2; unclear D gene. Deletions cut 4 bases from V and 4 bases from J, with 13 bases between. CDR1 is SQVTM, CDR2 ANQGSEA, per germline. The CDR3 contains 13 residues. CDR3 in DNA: TGCAGCGTTGGGTTTTCGATGGGCTATGGCTACACCTTC. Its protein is CSVGFSMGYGYTF.